Listed here are 32 T cell receptor beta chains from one sample, sequenced in a study of T cell responses to AZD1222 COVID-19 vaccine. Clones were read by immunoSEQ multiplex PCR, and TCRdb kept only the in-frame ones, dropping some. Altogether about 160,000 clones are present, around 94% being singletons, with the ten largest covering 1.3%. Specimen: peripheral blood, collected on day 0 of AZD1222 vaccination. The receptors derive from an adult in good health.

This sequence joins TRBV3-1 (or the pseudogene TRBV3-2) and TRBJ2-1; 11 nucleotides align to TRBD2. Germline V gives CDR1 LGHDT, CDR2 YNNKEL (reference sequence). V shed 5 bases, J shed 3 bases, and the junction held 12 bases outside the gene matches. The CDR3 is 18 residues long. The CDR3 DNA reads TGTGCCAGCAGCTCCCCGGGACTAGCGGACCCTTACTACAATGAGCAGTTCTTC. It specifies CASSSPGLADPYYNEQFF.

This chain links TRBV5-4 with TRBJ2-5; D is ambiguous. This CDR3 spans 15 amino acids. The germline V gene encodes CDR1 SGHNT and CDR2 YYREEE (reference sequence). V was trimmed by 0 bases and J by 1 base, leaving 10 bases between them. CDR3 in amino acids: CASSLETGPQETQYF. The CDR3 region has the DNA TGTGCCAGCAGCTTGGAGACTGGCCCCCAAGAGACCCAGTACTTC.

The chain couples TRBV6-4 to TRBJ1-2; D not resolved. Deletions cut 2 bases from V and 4 bases from J, with 11 bases between. Germline V gene sequence: CDR1 MRHNA, CDR2 SNTAGT. This CDR3 comprises 14 residues. The DNA for the CDR3 is TGTGCCAGCAGTGACGGTCAGGAGGGCTATGGCTACACCTTC. This sequence encodes CASSDGQEGYGYTF.

The chain is built from TRBV19 and TRBJ1-1, with D unresolved. The V end lost 3 bases, the J end lost 1 base, and 9 bases lay between the germline ends. The CDR3 is made up of 14 amino acids. Per the germline V gene, CDR1 is LNHDA and CDR2 is SQIVND (reference sequence). The CDR3 region has the DNA TGTGCCAGTAGTATTAAGCGGGCGAACACTGAAGCTTTCTTT. This gives the protein CASSIKRANTEAFF.

The V and J genes are TRBV9 and TRBJ1-6, with unresolved D. V was clipped by 0 bases and J by 9 bases, with 7 bases between them. The germline CDR1 and CDR2 sequences are SGDLS and YYNGEE. The CDR3 has 13 residues. The CDR3 coding sequence is TGTGCCAGCAGCGTAGAGGACCGTTCACCCCTCCACTTT. Translating it yields CASSVEDRSPLHF.

The V gene is TRBV2, the J gene TRBJ1-4; TRBD1 is a possible D gene (5 bases). V lost 8 bases, J lost 0 bases, and 13 bases lay in between. The CDR3 is made up of 15 amino acids. In germline, CDR1 is SNHLY, CDR2 FYNNEI. The CDR3, as DNA: TGTGCCAGCTCAGCAGGGAGTGCAACTAATGAAAAACTGTTTTTT. Translation: CASSAGSATNEKLFF.

V and J are TRBV15 and TRBJ2-1; 11 bases agree with TRBD2. The germline V gene has CDR1 LNHNV and CDR2 YYDKDF (reference sequence). The V segment lost 1 base and the J segment 7 bases; nucleotides outside the gene matches: 6. The CDR3 length is 16 residues. CDR3 sequence: CATSRVASGRSNEQFF. CDR3 coding DNA: TGTGCCACCAGCAGAGTAGCTAGCGGGAGGTCTAATGAGCAGTTCTTC.

The chain employs TRBV7-2 and TRBJ2-3, with D tentatively TRBD1 or TRBD2 (6 bases each). CDR3 length equals 13 residues. The V gene's germline CDR1 is SGHTA and CDR2 FQGNSA. Between the trimmed V and J ends, which lost 11 bases and 4 bases, there was a span of 16 bases. CDR3 in amino acids: CAGGRDRADTQYF. Written as DNA, the CDR3 is TGTGCCGGGGGGCGGGACCGGGCAGATACGCAGTATTTT.

This clone occurred once. The CDR3: CASGGGQETQYF. The DNA of the CDR3 is TGTGCCAGCGGGGGAGGTCAAGAGACCCAGTACTTC. The gene calls are TRBV7-8 and TRBJ2-5, with a tentative D call TRBD2 (6 bases). Trimming left V 8 bases short and J 2 bases short, with 9 bases between. Germline CDR1 and CDR2: SGHVS and FQNEAQ. This CDR3 is 12 amino acids long.

V usage is TRBV5-1 and J usage is TRBJ2-2; the D call may be TRBD1 or TRBD2 (7 bases each). This CDR3 is 15 amino acids long. The ends were cut back, 5 bases at V and 3 bases at J, with 14 bases in the middle. In germline, CDR1 is SGHRS, CDR2 YFSETQ. The CDR3 protein is CASRWGGGDTGELFF. Written as DNA, the CDR3 is TGCGCCAGCAGGTGGGGAGGGGGCGACACCGGGGAGCTGTTTTTT.

V gene TRBV6-1 combines with J gene TRBJ2-3, with 10 bases aligning to TRBD2. The CDR3 is 16 amino acids. Germline-derived CDR1 and CDR2 are MNHNS and SASEGT. With 1 base clipped from V and 6 bases from J, the junction kept 7 bases outside the gene matches. This CDR3 is CASSEGLAGDPDTQYF. In DNA form, the CDR3 reads TGTGCCAGCAGTGAAGGGCTAGCGGGAGATCCTGATACGCAGTATTTT.

The V gene is TRBV7-2, the J gene TRBJ2-5; D gene uncertain. V was cut by 1 base and J by 2 bases, with 11 bases left in between. The CDR3 totals 15 residues. CDR1 is SGHTA, CDR2 FQGNSA, per germline. This chain's CDR3 is CASSLVQHPQETQYF. The CDR3 region has the DNA TGTGCCAGCAGCTTAGTACAGCACCCACAAGAGACCCAGTACTTC.

V is TRBV7-2 and J is TRBJ1-1; maybe TRBD1 (6 bases). The V and J ends lost 7 bases and 4 bases respectively, with 13 bases between them. Per the germline V gene, CDR1 is SGHTA and CDR2 is FQGNSA. The CDR3 length is 13 residues. The CDR3 spells CASMLWGATEAFF. CDR3 bases: TGTGCCAGCATGCTTTGGGGGGCCACTGAAGCTTTCTTT.

This rearrangement joins TRBV19 to TRBJ1-2; D unclear. CDR3 length: 13 residues. CDR1 LNHDA and CDR2 SQIVND come from the germline V gene (reference sequence). The V end lost 7 bases, the J end lost 2 bases, and 11 bases lay between the germline ends. CDR3 nucleotide sequence: TGTGCCAGTACTCTGGGCGTGAACTATGGCTACACCTTC. Protein product: CASTLGVNYGYTF.

The rearrangement links TRBV15 to TRBJ2-3; possible D gene TRBD1, 6 bases. Germline CDR1 reads LNHNV; CDR2 reads YYDKDF (reference sequence). There are 14 residues in the CDR3. V lost 4 bases and J 0 bases, leaving 8 bases between the germline ends. The CDR3: CATSKTGSTDTQYF. The CDR3 region has the DNA TGTGCCACCAGCAAGACAGGAAGCACAGATACGCAGTATTTT.

This clone was picked up one time. CDR3 in DNA: TGTGCCAGAAGCTCGTTAGCGGGGGGGAGCACAGATACGCAGTATTTT. This encodes CARSSLAGGSTDTQYF. The chain employs TRBV5-3 and TRBJ2-3; 11 nucleotides align to TRBD2. TRBV5-3 is flagged as an ORF with uncertain function. The CDR3 is made up of 16 amino acids. V shed 3 bases and J 0 bases; nucleotides not matched to a gene: 3.

J is TRBJ2-1 and V is TRBV6-2 or TRBV6-3; 9 bases are a match to TRBD2. The junction had 16 bases not matched to a gene; V was cut back by 6 bases and J by 4 bases. The CDR3 spans 18 residues. Germline CDR1 is MNHEY and CDR2 is SVGEGT. The CDR3: CASSPDSGGTSLYNEQFF. The CDR3 DNA is TGTGCCAGCAGCCCAGATTCCGGTGGGACTAGCCTTTACAATGAGCAGTTCTTC.

This sequence joins TRBV7-9 and TRBJ1-1; TRBD1 matches at 7 bases. Trimming at V came to 5 bases and at J to 2 bases, leaving 14 bases not matched to a gene. Germline V gene sequence: CDR1 SEHNR, CDR2 FQNEAQ (reference sequence). The CDR3 runs 17 residues. The CDR3 here is CASSPSLQGPHNTEAFF. The CDR3 DNA reads as TGTGCCAGCAGCCCGAGCCTACAGGGGCCACATAACACTGAAGCTTTCTTT. The whole variable domain, filled in from reference TRBV7-9 and TRBJ1-1, reads DTGVSQNPRHKITKRGQNVTFRCDPISEHNRLYWYRQTLGQGPEFLTYFQNEAQLEKSRLLSDRFSAERPKGSFSTLEIQRTEQGDSAMYLCASSPSLQGPHNTEAFFGQGTRLTVV.

This clone was picked up one time. The CDR3 DNA sequence: TGTGCCAGCAGCTTCGACCGCTCACGCGGGGAGACCCAGTACTTC. It codes for CASSFDRSRGETQYF. The gene calls are TRBV9 and TRBJ2-5; tentative D call: TRBD2 (5 bases). Germline CDR1 and CDR2: SGDLS and YYNGEE. This CDR3 region has 15 residues. The V gene lost 4 bases and the J gene lost 5 bases, with 18 bases spanning the gap.

This chain uses TRBV19 with TRBJ1-2; D not resolved. The CDR3 is 15 amino acids. Germline V gene sequence: CDR1 LNHDA, CDR2 SQIVND (reference sequence). The ends were cut back, 5 bases at V and 4 bases at J, with 17 bases in the middle. CDR3 in DNA: TGTGCCAGTAGTCCCCCGCACGGGGAGAGCTATGGCTACACCTTC. Protein: CASSPPHGESYGYTF.

The V and J genes are TRBV6-2 or TRBV6-3 and TRBJ2-4; a possible D gene is TRBD1 (6 bases). The CDR3 length is 14 residues. V was pared by 2 bases and J by 5 bases, with 10 bases between. Germline CDR1 and CDR2: MNHEY and SVGEGT. The DNA for the CDR3 is TGTGCCAGCAGTTACGGGACATACCAAAACATTCAGTACTTC. The encoded protein is CASSYGTYQNIQYF.

Here the CDR3 reads CASSPSPGTSGGNTGELFF. The CDR3 DNA is TGTGCCAGCAGCCCTAGCCCGGGGACTAGCGGGGGTAACACCGGGGAGCTGTTTTTT. J is TRBJ2-2 and V is TRBV7-7, with TRBD2 matching over 14 bases. Germline V lookup: CDR1 SSHAT, CDR2 FNYEAQ (reference sequence). The CDR3 contains 19 residues. With 5 bases clipped from V and 2 bases from J, the junction kept 10 bases outside the gene matches.

This chain connects TRBV28 to TRBJ2-1; 7 bases agree with TRBD2. V was clipped by 7 bases and J by 2 bases; unmatched bases: 8. The CDR3 contains 15 residues. CDR1 and CDR2 (germline): MDHEN, SYDVKM. This CDR3 is CASISAGPTYNEQFF. CDR3 nucleotides: TGTGCCAGCATCTCAGCGGGGCCCACCTACAATGAGCAGTTCTTC.

J is TRBJ1-6 and V is TRBV5-4; no clear D. The CDR3 is made up of 13 amino acids. Germline V lookup: CDR1 SGHNT, CDR2 YYREEE (reference sequence). V was shortened by 7 bases and J by 2 bases, with 7 bases between the two germline ends. The CDR3 DNA reads TGTGCCAGCGGGGATCCCTATAATTCACCCCTCCACTTT. Its protein product is CASGDPYNSPLHF.

The chain is built from TRBV2 and TRBJ2-5, with a weak D call TRBD2 (7 bases). Germline V CDR1 and CDR2: SNHLY, FYNNEI. CDR3 length: 14 amino acids. The V end was cut by 7 bases, the J end by 2 bases, with 14 bases between. CDR3 nucleotides: TGTGCCAGCAACGAAGGGGGACTACAAGAGACCCAGTACTTC. This translates into CASNEGGLQETQYF.

The rearrangement uses TRBV5-4 and TRBJ2-6, with 8 bases matching TRBD2. Germline V gene data show CDR1 as SGHNT and CDR2 as YYREEE (reference sequence). The CDR3 is made up of 16 amino acids. V lost 4 bases and J lost 0; bases outside the gene matches: 3. The CDR3 region has the DNA TGTGCCAGCAGCCCCCGGGGGGGCTCTGGGGCCAACGTCCTGACTTTC. Protein sequence: CASSPRGGSGANVLTF.

This clone was picked up one time. CDR3 DNA sequence: TGTGCCAGCAGCCCCACTAAGAGACTAGCGGGGACCTACAATGAGCAGTTCTTC. Protein sequence: CASSPTKRLAGTYNEQFF. The V call is TRBV9, the J call TRBJ2-1; 11 bases match TRBD2. Germline-derived CDR1 and CDR2 are SGDLS and YYNGEE. This CDR3 contains 18 residues. Unmatched junction bases numbered 11, after V lost 4 bases and J lost 2 bases.

The chain employs TRBV11-1 and TRBJ2-3; the match to TRBD2 covers 7 bases. In germline, CDR1 is SGHAT, CDR2 FQDESV (reference sequence). V trimming: 6 bases; J trimming: 2 bases; junction bases outside the gene matches: 5. This CDR3 is 14 amino acids long. CDR3 sequence reads: CASSKAGYTDTQYF. The CDR3 DNA sequence: TGTGCCAGCAGTAAAGCGGGGTACACAGATACGCAGTATTTT.

This chain joins TRBV15 and TRBJ2-1, with D maybe TRBD1 (6 bases). The V end lost 0 bases, the J end lost 6 bases, and 12 bases lay between the germline ends. The CDR3 is 15 amino acids. In germline, CDR1 is LNHNV, CDR2 YYDKDF (reference sequence). CDR3 DNA: TGTGCCACCAGCAGAGATCTAATACAGGGCAATGAGCAGTTCTTC. Its translation: CATSRDLIQGNEQFF. Variable domain in full (rest from reference TRBV15 and TRBJ2-1): DAMVIQNPRYQVTQFGKPVTLSCSQTLNHNVMYWYQQKSSQAPKLLFHYYDKDFNNEADTPDNFQSRRPNTSFCFLDIRSPGLGDTAMYLCATSRDLIQGNEQFFGPGTRLTVL.

V is TRBV18 and J is TRBJ1-4; D is undetermined. The length of the CDR3 is 15 residues. V gave up 3 bases and J gave up 8 bases, with 16 bases separating them. From germline, CDR1 is KGHSH and CDR2 LQKENI. The CDR3 sequence is CASSPTLYAEEKLFF. The CDR3 DNA reads as TGTGCCAGCTCACCTACCCTGTATGCGGAGGAAAAACTGTTTTTT.

The rearrangement uses TRBV11-2 and TRBJ2-1; 13 nucleotides match TRBD2. With 4 bases clipped from V and 3 bases from J, the junction kept 6 bases outside the gene matches. CDR3 size: 17 residues. Germline V CDR1 and CDR2: SGHAT, FQNNGV. This CDR3 reads CASSSGLAGVYYNEQFF. In DNA, the CDR3 is TGTGCCAGCAGCTCCGGACTAGCGGGGGTTTACTACAATGAGCAGTTCTTC.

The V gene is TRBV28, the J gene TRBJ2-6; no clear D gene. This CDR3 comprises 14 residues. Germline V CDR1 and CDR2: MDHEN, SYDVKM. Trimming pared 6 bases from V and 2 bases from J, leaving 8 bases between. CDR3 DNA sequence: TGTGCCAGCAGCGTCACGACTGGGGCCAACGTCCTGACTTTC. The encoded protein is CASSVTTGANVLTF. The full variable domain, rest sourced from reference TRBV28 and TRBJ2-6, is DVKVTQSSRYLVKRTGEKVFLECVQDMDHENMFWYRQDPGLGLRLIYFSYDVKMKEKGDIPEGYSVSREKKERFSLILESASTNQTSMYLCASSVTTGANVLTFGAGSRLTVL.